This TCR beta chain is drawn from a study of blood T cell repertoires in COVID-19. Study overall: The cDNA or gDNA used as material had been derived from T cells, B-cell-depleted T cells, or PBMCs.

CDR1 is SGHNT and CDR2 is YYREEE in the germline V gene (reference sequence). Trimming took 6 bases from V and 3 from J; bases not matched to a gene: 1. The CDR3 length is 14 residues. The protocol was immunoSEQ multiplex PCR, while the TCRdb copy is restricted to in-frame clones and leaves out a portion. Among about 300,000 clones listed, around 86% were seen once. This clone came up a few times. Sequenced material: peripheral blood. This receptor was taken from a human donor in a cohort sampled during active COVID-19. The chain combines TRBV5-4 with TRBJ2-2; TRBD2 matches 11 bases. The CDR3 is CASMGLADTGELFF. In DNA form, the CDR3 reads TGTGCCAGCATGGGACTAGCGGACACCGGGGAGCTGTTTTTT.